A selection of T cell receptor beta chains follows, all from one sample in a study of control samples from healthy donors and cancer patients. Measured with immunoSEQ multiplex PCR; TCRdb has only the in-frame clones, and not every one. Of 95,000 to 150,000 clones in the sample, around nine tenths were seen once. The specimen sequenced was blood. The receptors were gathered from a man aged 35-49 years in good health. CDR3s include the opening cysteine and the closing phenylalanine or tryptophan. The D gene is left open where the match is weak. The listing skips clone size in some rows; elsewhere it reads once, few, many or a size class.

j_call d_call v_call clone_size cdr3_nt cdr3_aa
TRBJ2-5 TRBD2 TRBV5-1 - TGCGCCAGCAGCTTGGGAAGCGGGAGAGAGACCCAGTACTTC CASSLGSGRETQYF
TRBJ2-2 - TRBV24-1 - TGTGCCACCAGCCCTAGGTGGCCGGGACCGGCGGCGTTCACCGGGGAGCTGTTTTTT CATSPRWPGPAAFTGELFF
TRBJ1-6 - TRBV19 - TGTGCCAGTAGTCAGGGACTAAATAATTCACCCCTCCACTTT CASSQGLNNSPLHF
TRBJ1-6 - TRBV9 - TGTGCCAGCAGCGCGCGACAGACCGAAAATTCACCCCTCCACTTT CASSARQTENSPLHF
TRBJ2-7 - TRBV7-3 - TGTGCCAGCAGCTTTCAGGGAGGTAGCGAGCAGTACTTC CASSFQGGSEQYF
TRBJ1-3 TRBD1 TRBV25-1 - TGTGCCAGCAGACCCGGGACAGGGGCCAACACCATATATTTT CASRPGTGANTIYF
TRBJ1-3 - TRBV6-5 - TGTGCCAGCAGACAGTCCTCTGGAAACACCATATATTTT CASRQSSGNTIYF
TRBJ1-1 - TRBV4-1 - TGCGCCAGCAGCCCCTCTCCGGGAGGGGGATCTGAAGCTTTCTTT CASSPSPGGGSEAFF
TRBJ2-7 - TRBV30 - TGTGCCTGGAGTAGGGGTGGGGGGTCCTACGAGCAGTACTTC CAWSRGGGSYEQYF
TRBJ1-1 - TRBV6-2/TRBV6-3 - TGTGCCAGCAGTTGCCAAAAACAGGGCTCTGAAGCTTTCTTT CASSCQKQGSEAFF
TRBJ2-7 TRBD2 TRBV24-1 - TGTGCCACCAGTTCGACTAGCGGGAGCTACGGGCAGTACTTC CATSSTSGSYGQYF
TRBJ2-3 - TRBV24-1 - TGTGCCACCAGTGACCTTACGACGGGACTGGGGACAGATACGCAGTATTTT CATSDLTTGLGTDTQYF
TRBJ2-2 - TRBV20-1 - TGCAGTGCTAGTAGGGGGGGCGACGGGGAGCTGTTTTTT CSASRGGDGELFF
TRBJ2-1 - TRBV29-1 - TGCAGCCTGGCCAGGGGCAATGAGCAGTTCTTC CSLARGNEQFF
TRBJ1-1 TRBD1 TRBV7-9 - TGTGCCAGCAGCCCCTGGGACAGGAGGACTGAAGCTTTCTTT CASSPWDRRTEAFF
TRBJ2-1 - TRBV5-1 - TGCGCCAGCAGCTTGGGGGCGCCCCTCGGCGGGCAGTTCTTC CASSLGAPLGGQFF
TRBJ2-3 - TRBV15 - TGTGCCACCGTACCTGGGACCGATGTCTGGAATACGCAGTATTTT CATVPGTDVWNTQYF
TRBJ1-4 - TRBV14 - TGTGCTGCGCGGGGGGAAAAACTGTTTTTT CAARGEKLFF
TRBJ1-6 - TRBV9 once TGTGCCAGCAGCGTAGGGGACGGATTCTATAATTCACCCCTCCACTTT CASSVGDGFYNSPLHF
TRBJ2-5 TRBD1 TRBV20-1 - TGCAGGGGACAGGGTAAGACCCAGTACTTC CRGQGKTQYF
TRBJ2-2 - TRBV24-1 - TGTGCCACCAGTGTTGGACCCGGGGAGCTGTTTTTT CATSVGPGELFF
TRBJ1-5 - TRBV12-1 - TGTGCCAGCAGCTTTAAGGGCAGGATTAGCAATCAGCCCCAGCATTTT CASSFKGRISNQPQHF
TRBJ2-3 - TRBV5-4 - TGTGCCAGCAGCTTAGAAACCCTAAAAACAGATACGCAGTATTTT CASSLETLKTDTQYF
TRBJ2-1 TRBD2 TRBV12-5 - TGTGCTAGTGGGCCCCTAGCGGGGGGGCGGAATGAGCAGTTCTTC CASGPLAGGRNEQFF
TRBJ2-3 TRBD2 TRBV11-3 - TGTGCCAGCAGCTTACCGGCTCCCCTAGCGGGGGGGCCTACAGATACGCAGTATTTT CASSLPAPLAGGPTDTQYF
TRBJ2-7 TRBD2 TRBV6-5 - TGTGCCAGCAGCCGGGAGCGGGGGGACTACGAGCAGTACTTC CASSRERGDYEQYF
TRBJ1-2 - TRBV4-3 - TGCGCCAGCAGCCAACTCGGTGCAGGGCGCCTGTATGGCTACACCTTC CASSQLGAGRLYGYTF
TRBJ1-2 - TRBV14 - TGTGCCAGCAGCCCGGGACATAGTAGATACTATGGCTACACCTTC CASSPGHSRYYGYTF
TRBJ1-1 TRBD1 TRBV27 - TGTGCCAGCAGTGCCCAGGGGGCTGGCACTGAAGCTTTCTTT CASSAQGAGTEAFF